Listed below are T cell receptor beta chains from one sample, sequenced in a study of CD8 T cells in Susac syndrome. TCRdb used MiXCR to reprocess the immunoSEQ multiplex PCR reads, holding one entry per CDR3 protein. Of around 200,000 distinct CDR3 sequences listed, 85% to 95% are singletons. The specimen was CD4+ T cells from PBMCs. All receptors derive from a human donor with multiple sclerosis. The CDR3 runs from the conserved cysteine through the conserved F or W. The D gene is left open where the match is weak. Clone size is stated in some rows and not others, as once, few, many or a class when expanded.

J gene,D gene,V gene,clone size,CDR3 DNA,CDR3 protein
TRBJ2-2,TRBD1,TRBV25-1,.,TGTGCCAGCAGGAGGGGACAGGGAAACGGGGAGCTGTTTTTT,CASRRGQGNGELFF
TRBJ2-3,.,TRBV3-1,once,TGTGCCAGCAGCCAAGTCGGGCCGGGGACAGATACGCAGTATTTT,CASSQVGPGTDTQYF
TRBJ2-5,.,TRBV27,.,TGTGCCAGCAGCTCTGGGCCCCCCGGGGCCCAGTACTTC,CASSSGPPGAQYF
TRBJ1-5,.,TRBV12-3/TRBV12-4,once,TGTGCCAGCAGCCCTGAGGGGCCTAGGCAGCCCCAGCATTTT,CASSPEGPRQPQHF
TRBJ1-1,.,TRBV14,.,TGTGCCAGCAGTCTCTCGACTTATGAAGCTTTCTTT,CASSLSTYEAFF
TRBJ2-5,TRBD1,TRBV30,once,TGTGCCTGGGGTACCGGGACAGGGGGCTTGGAGACCCAGTACTTC,CAWGTGTGGLETQYF
TRBJ2-1,.,TRBV18,.,TGTGCCAGCTCACCCTTGGGTCAGGGATACAATGAGCAGTTCTTC,CASSPLGQGYNEQFF
TRBJ1-2,.,TRBV3-1,.,TGTGCCAGCAGCCAAGATAGTGGGGTGAAGGGCTACACCTTC,CASSQDSGVKGYTF
TRBJ2-1,.,TRBV20-1,.,TGCAGTGCCAACGCAGGAACAGGGGACTGGGATGAGCAGTTCTTC,CSANAGTGDWDEQFF
TRBJ1-1,.,TRBV7-7,.,TGTGCTAGCAGCTACCCACAGGGTTCCCCTGCCCAGAACACTGAAGCTTTCTTT,CASSYPQGSPAQNTEAFF
TRBJ2-4,TRBD2,TRBV10-3,.,TGTGCCATCAGTGAGTCGGCTAGCGGGGAACTAGCCAAAAACATTCAGTACTTC,CAISESASGELAKNIQYF
TRBJ1-2,.,TRBV29-1,.,TGCAGCGTTGGGGTTGAGGATGGCTACACCTTC,CSVGVEDGYTF
TRBJ2-4,.,TRBV6-5,.,TGTGCCAGCAGTTACACGAAAACAGGGTCGTTGGACATTCAGTACTTC,CASSYTKTGSLDIQYF
TRBJ2-7,.,TRBV2,.,TGTGCCAGCAGGGGAGCTACCTACGAGCAGTACTTC,CASRGATYEQYF
TRBJ1-6,.,TRBV30,.,TGTGCCTGGCATACTCTTAGGAGCTCCTATAATTCACCCCTCCACTTT,CAWHTLRSSYNSPLHF
TRBJ2-5,.,TRBV29-1,.,TGCAGCGTACAGGGATGGGAGACCCAGTACTTC,CSVQGWETQYF
TRBJ1-6,.,TRBV30,few,TGTGCCTGGAGCGGGCAGGGGAATTCACCCCTCCACTTT,CAWSGQGNSPLHF
TRBJ1-2,.,TRBV3-1,.,TGTGCCAGCAGCCAAGTAGACCAATTCTATGGCTACACCTTC,CASSQVDQFYGYTF
TRBJ2-1,TRBD2,TRBV7-2,.,TGTGCCAGCAGCCGACTAGCGGGGGGGCAGTTCTTC,CASSRLAGGQFF
TRBJ1-2,.,TRBV7-9,.,TGTGCCAGCAGGAGAGGGGAGGGGGACTATGGCTACACCTTC,CASRRGEGDYGYTF
TRBJ1-2,.,TRBV5-6,.,TGTGCCAGCAGCTTGCAAGGGTTGGATGGCTACACCTTC,CASSLQGLDGYTF
TRBJ1-2,.,TRBV20-1,.,TGCAGTGCTTCCAGGGGAATATTAGATGGCTACACCTTC,CSASRGILDGYTF
TRBJ2-3,TRBD1,TRBV29-1,.,TGCAGCGTTGATGGCACACAGGGGGAGAGCACAGATACGCAGTATTTT,CSVDGTQGESTDTQYF
TRBJ2-7,.,TRBV7-3,.,TGTGCCAGCGCTATGGGGCCAGGGCTCGAGCAGTACTTC,CASAMGPGLEQYF
TRBJ2-5,.,TRBV6-5,.,TGTGCCAGCAGTTACTCGAACCGACTCGGGGAGACCCAGTACTTC,CASSYSNRLGETQYF
TRBJ2-1,.,TRBV20-1,.,TGCAGTGGACGCACAGGGACGGGTGAGCAGTTCTTC,CSGRTGTGEQFF
TRBJ1-2,TRBD1,TRBV4-2,.,TGTGCCAGCAGCCAAGGGGGGACAGATTATGGCTACACCTTC,CASSQGGTDYGYTF
TRBJ1-5,.,TRBV5-6,.,TGTGCCAGCAGTCATGGGGCCAGCAATCAGCCCCAGCATTTT,CASSHGASNQPQHF
TRBJ1-1,.,TRBV30,.,TGTGCCTGGTCGGGGACTCGAGCTTTCTTT,CAWSGTRAFF
TRBJ2-1,TRBD2,TRBV29-1,.,TGCAGCGTTGTGGCTAGCGGGGGTTACAATGAGCAGTTCTTC,CSVVASGGYNEQFF
TRBJ1-5,TRBD1,TRBV4-2,.,TGTGCCAGCAGCCCCCACGGGGACAGGGCTGGACAGCCCCAGCATTTT,CASSPHGDRAGQPQHF
TRBJ2-3,.,TRBV20-1,once,TGCAGTGCCCACCTGACGGGACACCGTGCAGATACGCAGTATTTT,CSAHLTGHRADTQYF
TRBJ2-7,.,TRBV6-1,.,TGTGCCAGCAACCGAGAGACCTACGAGCAGTACTTC,CASNRETYEQYF
TRBJ2-2,.,TRBV7-8,.,TGTGCCAGCAGCTTAAACGGGGGCGGGGTAGCCGGGGAGCTGTTTTTT,CASSLNGGGVAGELFF
TRBJ1-1,TRBD1,TRBV9,.,TGTGCCAGCAGCGCCACAGGGGGTTTAATGAACACTGAAGCTTTCTTT,CASSATGGLMNTEAFF
TRBJ2-1,.,TRBV9,.,TGTGCCAGCAGCGGGGGGGCAGTCGAGGAGCAGTTCTTC,CASSGGAVEEQFF
TRBJ2-1,.,TRBV11-2,.,TGTGCCAGCAGCGTAGGGGTTGCCAATGAGCAGTTCTTC,CASSVGVANEQFF
TRBJ2-7,.,TRBV20-1,.,TGCAGTGGCGGGGACACGGACTACGAGCAGTACTTC,CSGGDTDYEQYF
TRBJ1-2,TRBD1,TRBV30,once,TGTGCCACCCACCCGGGACAGGGGGCATGGGGCTACACCTTC,CATHPGQGAWGYTF
TRBJ2-3,TRBD2,TRBV13,.,TGTGCCAGCAGCATTAGCGGGTCCTTCACAGATACGCAGTATTTT,CASSISGSFTDTQYF
TRBJ2-7,TRBD2,TRBV12-3/TRBV12-4,.,TGTGCCAGCGGAAGCGGGGCCTCCTACGAGCAGTACTTC,CASGSGASYEQYF
TRBJ1-2,TRBD1,TRBV20-1,.,TGCAGTGCCGTACAGGGGGTAAACTATGGCTACACCTTC,CSAVQGVNYGYTF
TRBJ2-1,TRBD2,TRBV30,.,TGTGCCTGGAGCCCCTCGGGACTAGCCGCCAATGAGCAGTTCTTC,CAWSPSGLAANEQFF
TRBJ2-1,TRBD2,TRBV18,.,TGTGCCAGCTCACCCAAGCGGGGGGCCCTTGGAAATGAGCAGTTCTTC,CASSPKRGALGNEQFF
TRBJ1-6,.,TRBV3-1,.,TGTGCCAGCAGCCAAGCCGGGACAAGGAATTCACCCCTCCACTTT,CASSQAGTRNSPLHF
TRBJ2-3,.,TRBV29-1,.,TGCAGCGTTGAAGAGGGCTTCGCAGATACGCAGTATTTT,CSVEEGFADTQYF
TRBJ2-1,.,TRBV29-1,.,TGCAGCGTTGAAGATTCAGGGGCGCCCGATGAGCAGTTCTTC,CSVEDSGAPDEQFF